This TCR beta chain came from a study of identical twins. MiXCR, applied by TCRdb to the 5' RACE reads, yields one record per CDR3 protein. The sample has approximately 500,000 distinct CDR3 sequences, roughly 26% seen once. This clonotype occurred a few times. Its matching antigen is unknown. Study-wide results and limits: Partly confounded zero-insertion analyses could result from invariant MAIT and iNKT cells.

The data also belong to a second study, concerning T cells expressing NK-cell markers. That work contributes: Most of the eight sequenced donors tested HCMV-seropositive; one tested seronegative.

This clonotype originated in a woman younger than 30 in good health. Sequenced sample: CD4+ T cells sorted from blood.

The CDR3 sequence: CASAGDSRYEQYF. CDR3 nucleotides: TGTGCTAGTGCTGGTGACAGTCGTTACGAGCAGTACTTC. The J gene is TRBJ2-7, the V gene TRBV12-5; tentative D call: TRBD1 (5 bases). CDR1 is LGHNT, CDR2 FRNRAP, per germline. Trimming pared 7 bases from V and 4 bases from J, leaving 14 bases between. The CDR3 length is 13 residues.